The T cell receptor (beta chain) described here comes from a study of PD-1 blockade in mismatch repair-deficient tumors. Findings and limits, study-wide: Tumor-resident clones, often undetectable pretreatment in blood, expanded then contracted after pembrolizumab.

A single count supports this clone. Antigen unknown. Profiled with immunoSEQ multiplex PCR; TCRdb holds only in-frame clones, not every one. The sample has some 66,000 clones, 88% seen once. Per germline, CDR1 SEHNR and CDR2 FQNEAQ (reference sequence). V lost 1 base and J lost 4, with 8 bases in between. The CDR3 totals 13 residues. This material consisted of peripheral blood, taken 52 weeks after starting pembrolizumab. V usage is TRBV7-9 and J usage is TRBJ2-7; a weak D match, TRBD1 (6 bases). The receptor was derived from an adult with mismatch repair-deficient cancer. As DNA, the CDR3 is TGTGCCAGCAGCTTAGAACAGGGTTACGAGCAGTACTTC. The encoded protein is CASSLEQGYEQYF.